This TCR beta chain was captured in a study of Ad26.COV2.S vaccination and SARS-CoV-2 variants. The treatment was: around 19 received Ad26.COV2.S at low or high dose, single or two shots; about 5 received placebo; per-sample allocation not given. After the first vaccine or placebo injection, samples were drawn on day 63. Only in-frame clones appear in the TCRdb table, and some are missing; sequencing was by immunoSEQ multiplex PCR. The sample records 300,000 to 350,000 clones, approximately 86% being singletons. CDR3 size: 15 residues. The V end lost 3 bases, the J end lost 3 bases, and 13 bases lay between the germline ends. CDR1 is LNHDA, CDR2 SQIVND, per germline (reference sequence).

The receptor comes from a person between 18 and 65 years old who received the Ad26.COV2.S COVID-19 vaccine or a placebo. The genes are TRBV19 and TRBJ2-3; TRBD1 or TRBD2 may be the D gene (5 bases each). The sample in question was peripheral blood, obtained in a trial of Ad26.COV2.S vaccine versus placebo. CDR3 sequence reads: CASSIGAIWTDTQYF. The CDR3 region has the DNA TGTGCCAGTAGTATCGGGGCTATTTGGACAGATACGCAGTATTTT.